The T cell receptor beta chain described here comes from a study of PD-1 blockade in classical Hodgkin lymphoma. General observations from the study: Baseline diversity resembling that of newly diagnosed patients was seen in complete responders. Reasons behind the repertoire differences stay unclear, perhaps disease activity or earlier therapy.

Clones were sequenced by immunoSEQ multiplex PCR, and TCRdb holds only the in-frame ones, with some missing. The repertoire has 120,000 to 150,000 clones, 78% of them found once; the top ten carry 9.2%. Points on this clone: The antigen is unknown.

Following autologous stem cell transplantation, relapse occurred in every patient, and exposure to brentuximab vedotin varied. CDR1 and CDR2 from the germline V gene are KGHSH and LQKENI. The CDR3 extends over 15 amino acids. V lost 4 bases and J lost 3, with 13 bases in between. The receptor comes from a human donor with classical Hodgkin lymphoma. The sequenced sample was peripheral blood mononuclear cells (PBMCs), obtained before the second cycle of nivolumab. J is TRBJ2-1 and V is TRBV18; D possibly corresponds to TRBD2 (6 bases). The CDR3 nucleotides are TGTGCCAGCTCACTCTTCCGGGAGAACTACAATGAGCAGTTCTTC. Its translation is CASSLFRENYNEQFF.